These 25 T cell receptor beta chains were all obtained from the same sample, sequenced in a study of metastatic and nonmetastatic thyroid tumors. Through MiXCR, TCRdb re-clonotyped the PCR reads. The repertoire includes roughly 40,000 clones, around 10% of them detected once, and approximately 8.7% sits in the top ten. Thyroid surgery was performed in patients who had received no treatment beforehand. The material sequenced was blood. The receptors derive from a male donor with papillary thyroid cancer or a benign thyroid nodule (not recorded which). Some clones in this sample may be carry-over from other donors' samples.

This clone was detected ten times or more. The V and J genes are TRBV12-3 or TRBV12-4 and TRBJ2-1, with no clear D. Deletions cut 1 base from V and 4 bases from J, with 11 bases between. The CDR3 is made up of 15 amino acids. This CDR3 reads CASSLGSGLYNEQFF. The CDR3 nucleotides read TGTGCCAGCAGTTTAGGCTCAGGTCTATACAATGAGCAGTTCTTC.

This clone has a count of ten or more. The chain is built from TRBV5-1 and TRBJ2-7; no clear D gene. Per germline, CDR1 SGHRS and CDR2 YFSETQ. V dropped 0 bases and J dropped 3 bases, with 7 bases sitting between them. The CDR3 sequence is 13 residues long. The CDR3 sequence is CASSLAPLYEQYF. The CDR3 DNA is TGCGCCAGCAGCTTGGCCCCCCTCTACGAGCAGTACTTC.

The gene calls are TRBV6-1 and TRBJ2-5; 7 bases line up with TRBD1. Germline CDR1 is MNHNS and CDR2 is SASEGT. Trimming at V came to 5 bases and at J to 5 bases, leaving 11 bases not matched to a gene. This CDR3 is 15 amino acids long. The CDR3 region is CASSPNQGVGETQYF. The CDR3 region has the DNA TGTGCCAGCAGTCCAAATCAGGGGGTAGGGGAGACCCAGTACTTC.

This chain joins TRBV6-5 and TRBJ2-5; no clear D gene. The germline CDR1 and CDR2 sequences are MNHEY and SVGAGI. V was shortened by 2 bases and J by 2 bases, with 6 bases between the two germline ends. The CDR3 spans 13 residues. The CDR3 reads CASSYRHQETQYF. For the CDR3, the DNA is TGTGCCAGCAGTTACCGTCATCAAGAGACCCAGTACTTC.

This clone appeared many times. A much larger clone lies one base from this, so it may be a read error. V gene TRBV15 combines with J gene TRBJ2-7; no definite D call. Germline CDR1 reads LNHNV; CDR2 reads YYDKDF (reference sequence). This CDR3 has 13 amino acids. The CDR3 sequence: CATRRVQDYEQYF. The CDR3, as DNA: TGTGCCACCCGCAGAGTCCAAGATTACGAGCAGTACTTC.

This clone was observed at least ten times. The chain has TRBV4-3 and TRBJ2-2; 7 bases map to TRBD1. The CDR3 sequence is 16 residues long. With 1 base clipped from V and 7 bases from J, the junction kept 9 bases outside the gene matches. CDR1 LGHNA and CDR2 YSLEER come from the germline V gene. CDR3 region: CASSQVNRGTGGELFF. The CDR3 region has the DNA TGCGCCAGCAGCCAAGTTAACAGGGGAACGGGCGGGGAGCTGTTTTTT.

This clone has a count of ten or more. The chain links TRBV6-1 to TRBJ2-5, with no clear D. This CDR3 comprises 12 residues. The V gene's germline CDR1 is MNHNS and CDR2 SASEGT. Trimming took off 7 bases at V and 5 bases at J, with 11 bases between the two ends. This chain's CDR3 is CASTNGAETQYF. For the CDR3, the DNA is TGTGCCAGCACCAATGGCGCCGAGACCCAGTACTTC.

This clone was counted at least ten times. V and J are TRBV7-2 and TRBJ2-3; TRBD2 aligns across 7 bases. V lost 3 bases and J lost 3; bases outside the gene matches: 6. This CDR3 has 15 residues. Germline-derived CDR1 and CDR2 are SGHTA and FQGNSA. The CDR3 bases are TGTGCCAGCAGCTTCCGGGGAGGGCCGACAGATACGCAGTATTTT. Encoded protein: CASSFRGGPTDTQYF.

This clone was counted ten times or more. Other DNA sequences in the sample encode the same CDR3. J is TRBJ2-6 and V is TRBV9; D uncertain. The germline CDR1 and CDR2 sequences are SGDLS and YYNGEE. The CDR3 consists of 15 residues. The ends were cut back, 5 bases at V and 0 bases at J, with 9 bases in the middle. The CDR3 loop reads CASSDDHSGANVLTF. CDR3 sequence (DNA): TGTGCCAGCAGTGATGACCACTCTGGGGCCAACGTCCTGACTTTC. The complete variable domain, with remaining parts taken from reference TRBV9 and TRBJ2-6, reads DSGVTQTPKHLITATGQRVTLRCSPRSGDLSVYWYQQSLDQGLQFLIQYYNGEERAKGNILERFSAQQFPDLHSELNLSSLELGDSALYFCASSDDHSGANVLTFGAGSRLTVL.

There are a few counts of this clone. The chain combines TRBV12-3 or TRBV12-4 with TRBJ2-7; 11 bases fit TRBD2. Trimming cost V 5 bases and J 3 bases; bases outside gene matches: 12. The CDR3 length is 17 residues. CDR3 residues: CASSLGPGLAVSYEQYF. CDR3 nucleotides: TGTGCCAGCAGTCTAGGACCGGGACTAGCGGTTAGCTACGAGCAGTACTTC.

The count of this clone is one. Sequence at one end of the junction differs from germline and may be a read error. The genes are TRBV11-2 and TRBJ2-7; TRBD2 aligns across 7 bases. Germline loops: CDR1 SGHAT, CDR2 FQNNGV. CDR3 size: 14 residues. In DNA form, the CDR3 reads TGTGCCAGCAGCTTACAGCGGGATTCGCACGAGCGGTACTTC. This codes for CASSLQRDSHERYF.

With respect to this clone: This may stem from a read error, because a much larger clone lies one nucleotide away. The sample contains more than one DNA sequence encoding this CDR3. The CDR3 sequence is CAWSEGSGANVLTF. CDR3 bases: TGTGCCTGGAGTGAAGGCTCTGGTGCCAACGTCCTGACTTTC. V gene TRBV30 combines with J gene TRBJ2-6, with D unclear. CDR3 length: 14 amino acids. Germline assignment: CDR1 GTSNPN and CDR2 SVGIG (reference sequence). The full variable domain, with the rest looked up from reference TRBV30 and TRBJ2-6, is SQTIHQWPATLVQPVGSPLSLECTVEGTSNPNLYWYRQAAGRGLQLLFYSVGIGQISSEVPQNLSASRPQDRQFILSSKKLLLSDSGFYLCAWSEGSGANVLTFGAGSRLTVL.

This clone was recorded only once. This may stem from a read error, because a much larger clone lies one nucleotide away. Other DNA sequences in this sample translate to the same CDR3. The chain is built from TRBV3-1 and TRBJ2-2; a weak D match, TRBD1 (6 bases). Germline CDR1 is LGHDT and CDR2 is YNNKEL (reference sequence). The CDR3 consists of 12 residues. The CDR3 DNA reads as TGTGCCAGCAGCCAGGGCGCAGGGGAGCTGTTCTTT. This codes for CASSQGAGELFF.

This clone was counted at least ten times. This chain uses TRBV7-9 with TRBJ1-2; D remains ambiguous. CDR1 SEHNR and CDR2 FQNEAQ come from the germline V gene (reference sequence). The CDR3 totals 14 residues. The V and J ends lost 5 bases and 4 bases respectively, with 14 bases between them. This CDR3 is CASSLLEPAYGYTF. CDR3 nucleotide sequence: TGTGCCAGCAGCCTCCTAGAGCCGGCCTATGGCTACACCTTC.

Comment on this clone: The junction shows a germline mismatch at one end, possibly a read error. Other nucleotide sequences from this sample produce the same CDR3. The rearrangement links TRBV29-1 to TRBJ2-3; perhaps TRBD1 as D (6 bases). This CDR3 has 15 amino acids. Germline CDR1 is SQVTM and CDR2 is ANQGSEA. The CDR3 here is CSVEPQGSSTDTQYF. CDR3 bases: TGCAGCGTGGAGCCACAGGGATCTAGCACAGATACGCAGTACTTT.

This clone showed up many times. This chain joins TRBV6-5 and TRBJ2-1; the match to TRBD2 covers 13 bases. Germline V gene data show CDR1 as MNHEY and CDR2 as SVGAGI. The CDR3 loop spans 18 amino acids. V lost 0 bases to trimming and J lost 4 bases; unmatched junction nucleotides: 6. This chain's CDR3 is CASSYSGLAGEKYNEQFF. Written as DNA, the CDR3 is TGTGCCAGCAGTTACTCCGGACTAGCGGGAGAAAAATACAATGAGCAGTTCTTC.

A word on this clone: A read error may explain this, as a much larger clone is one base away. The J gene is TRBJ2-1, the V gene TRBV11-1; 14 nucleotides line up with TRBD2. With 6 bases clipped from V and 6 bases from J, the junction kept 7 bases outside the gene matches. In germline, CDR1 is SGHAT, CDR2 FQDESV (reference sequence). The CDR3 totals 16 residues. The CDR3 loop is CASRSLGLAGGNEQFF. CDR3 nucleotides: TGTGCCAGCAGATCCCTTGGACTAGCGGGAGGCAATGAGCAGTTCTTC.

The CDR3 DNA reads as TGTGCCAGCAGCGTAGGCCAGGGAGCGGCCAATGAGCAGTTCTTC. Translated, it gives CASSVGQGAANEQFF. This chain joins TRBV9 and TRBJ2-1; tentatively, D is TRBD1 or TRBD2 (5 bases each). This CDR3 is 15 amino acids long. Germline lookup yields CDR1 SGDLS and CDR2 YYNGEE. V dropped 0 bases and J dropped 6 bases, with 13 bases sitting between them.

The chain uses TRBV9 and TRBJ1-2; no clear D. The CDR3 contains 14 residues. Germline values: CDR1 SGDLS, CDR2 YYNGEE. Trimming left V 4 bases short and J 7 bases short, with 17 bases between. The CDR3 loop is CASSPRRQDLGYTF. CDR3 DNA: TGTGCCAGCAGCCCGAGGCGGCAGGATCTTGGCTACACCTTC.

This clone was observed at least ten times. The chain has TRBV7-2 and TRBJ1-1; D not certain. Per the germline V gene, CDR1 is SGHTA and CDR2 is FQGNSA. The CDR3 loop spans 14 amino acids. V lost 2 bases and J 1 base, leaving 8 bases between the germline ends. The CDR3 coding sequence is TGTGCCAGCAGCTTATTAGTGGAGAACACTGAAGCTTTCTTT. Translating it yields CASSLLVENTEAFF. Full variable domain (outside the CDR3, taken from reference TRBV7-2 and TRBJ1-1): GAGVSQSPSNKVTEKGKDVELRCDPISGHTALYWYRQSLGQGLEFLIYFQGNSAPDKSGLPSDRFSAERTGGSVSTLTIQRTQQEDSAVYLCASSLLVENTEAFFGQGTRLTVV.

Remarks on this clone: A read error may be the cause here, since a much bigger clone is one base away. The genes are TRBV4-1 and TRBJ2-3, with D unclear. Germline CDR1 reads MGHRA; CDR2 reads YSYEKL. Trimming removed 4 bases at V and 4 bases at J, with 6 bases between. The CDR3 has 12 amino acids. DNA for the CDR3: TGCGCCAGCAGCCCCTTGGCAGATACGCAGTATTTT. It yields the protein CASSPLADTQYF.

Many counts were recorded for this clone. In DNA, the CDR3 is TGTGCCAGCAGCTCCGCACGGGGGGGAGAAAACACTGAAGCTTTCTTT. Its translation: CASSSARGGENTEAFF. The gene calls are TRBV11-1 and TRBJ1-1; possibly TRBD1 for D (5 bases). The CDR3 runs to 16 residues. V lost 4 bases and J 2 bases, leaving 17 bases between the germline ends. Germline loops: CDR1 SGHAT, CDR2 FQDESV (reference sequence).

This clone was observed many times. Germline and junction disagree at one end, which may indicate a read error. The chain employs TRBV29-1 and TRBJ2-7; tentative D call: TRBD1 (5 bases). CDR3 length: 9 amino acids. Germline V gene data show CDR1 as SQVTM and CDR2 as ANQGSEA. This CDR3 reads CSVGPGLDF. CDR3 coding DNA: TGCAGCGTTGGGCCAGGGCTAGACTTC.

This clone showed up many times. This sample also contains other DNA sequences that code for the same CDR3. The chain has TRBV20-1 and TRBJ1-1; D gene unclear. Germline V CDR1 and CDR2: DFQATT, SNEGSKA (reference sequence). This CDR3 has 8 amino acids. V was pared by 1 base and J by 14 bases, with 5 bases between. The CDR3 DNA sequence: TGCAGTGCTAGAGCGCGATTCTTT. As protein: CSARARFF.

There are a few counts of this clone. A much larger clone differs from this one at a single base, so this may be a read error. The chain employs TRBV10-3 and TRBJ1-3; D is possibly TRBD1 (6 bases). Between the trimmed V and J ends, which lost 4 bases and 0 bases, there was a span of 13 bases. From germline, CDR1 is ENHRY and CDR2 SYGVKD. This CDR3 spans 16 amino acids. In DNA form, the CDR3 reads TGTGCCATCAGTGCAATCGGGACACTCTCTGGAAACACCATATATTTT. As protein: CAISAIGTLSGNTIYF.